The 11 T cell receptor beta chains in this list originate from one sample, sequenced in a study of post-analysis software for immune sequencing data. Study results and caveats: Included in a set of roughly five TRBV segments more frequent in patients than controls were TRBV5-6, TRBV5-1 and TRBV20-1.

The authors incorporated unique molecular identifiers into the TCR beta cDNA libraries. TCRdb re-called the PCR reads through MiXCR, storing one row per CDR3 protein. The sample lists around 180,000 distinct CDR3 sequences, roughly 30% occurring once. For these receptors, no antigen is known. Specimen: blood. The receptors originated from a girl aged 10 to 17 with multiple sclerosis.

The chain has TRBV12-3 or TRBV12-4 and TRBJ2-5; D perhaps matches TRBD2 (8 bases). This CDR3 spans 17 amino acids. Between the trimmed V and J ends, which lost 5 bases and 6 bases, there was a span of 25 bases. Here the CDR3 DNA reads TGTGCCAGCAGTCACCGGACAGGTCAGCGGGAGAGAAAGACCCAGTACTTC. It yields the protein CASSHRTGQRERKTQYF.

The gene calls are TRBV6-5 and TRBJ2-1; D uncertain. This CDR3 contains 14 residues. V was trimmed by 6 bases and J by 8 bases, leaving 17 bases between them. Per the germline V gene, CDR1 is MNHEY and CDR2 is SVGAGI. The CDR3 DNA sequence: TGTGCCAGCAGCCGACGATATGGGCCTGATGAGCAGTTCTTC. Translation: CASSRRYGPDEQFF.

This clonotype was seen a single time. The rearrangement uses TRBV9 and TRBJ2-3, with D possibly TRBD2 on 5 matching bases. The CDR3 is 13 residues long. The V end lost 7 bases, the J end lost 6 bases, and 15 bases lay between the germline ends. Germline-derived CDR1 and CDR2 are SGDLS and YYNGEE. The DNA for the CDR3 is TGTGCCAGCGGCCCGGGGTCCTCGGATACGCAGTATTTT. Translated, it gives CASGPGSSDTQYF.

Comments on this clonotype: A much bigger clone sits one base away, suggesting this may be a read error. The rearrangement joins TRBV29-1 to TRBJ1-4; D gene ambiguous. The CDR3 has 11 residues. The V and J ends lost 8 bases and 4 bases respectively, with 8 bases between them. The V gene's germline CDR1 is SQVTM and CDR2 ANQGSEA. CDR3 region: CSLAYNEKLFF. CDR3 DNA: TGCAGCCTGGCCTATAATGAAAAACTGTTTTTT.

This clonotype was counted a few times. The J gene is TRBJ1-2, the V gene TRBV28; D possibly corresponds to TRBD1 (5 bases). The CDR3 totals 15 residues. Per germline, CDR1 MDHEN and CDR2 SYDVKM. Trimming pared 6 bases from V and 4 bases from J, leaving 18 bases between. CDR3 in DNA: TGTGCCAGCAGGCCCGGGACGGTTAATATCTATGGCTACACCTTC. This sequence encodes CASRPGTVNIYGYTF.

Points on this clonotype: A much larger clone lies one base from this, so it may be a read error. The chain uses TRBV7-4 and TRBJ2-7; 10 bases line up with TRBD2. Germline V gene sequence: CDR1 SGHVT, CDR2 SQSDAQ. The CDR3 loop spans 17 amino acids. The CDR3 DNA sequence: TGTGCCAACAGCTCCGGGACTAGCGTCTCGAGCTCCTACGAGCAGTACTTC. Its translation is CANSSGTSVSSSYEQYF.

The rearrangement joins TRBV12-3 or TRBV12-4 to TRBJ1-1, with 8 positions matching TRBD1. This CDR3 region has 14 residues. J lost 3 bases, V lost 8 bases, and 8 bases had no gene match. CDR3 in amino acids: CASGLTGADTEAFF. DNA for the CDR3: TGTGCCAGCGGACTGACAGGGGCGGACACTGAAGCTTTCTTT.

This chain joins TRBV10-3 and TRBJ1-6, with D tentatively TRBD1 (6 bases). The CDR3 is made up of 15 amino acids. Trimming left V 8 bases short and J 5 bases short, with 16 bases between. Germline lookup yields CDR1 ENHRY and CDR2 SYGVKD. CDR3 protein: CAIRDQGLNNSPLHF. CDR3 sequence (DNA): TGTGCCATCCGAGACCAGGGGCTTAATAATTCACCCCTCCACTTT.

The V and J genes are TRBV12-3 or TRBV12-4 and TRBJ2-3; D is uncertain. The CDR3 totals 13 residues. Trimming took 6 bases from V and 10 from J, leaving 17 bases between them. As DNA, the CDR3 is TGTGCCAGCAGCCTGGGAAGTTTGGATGCGCAGTATTTT. Its translation is CASSLGSLDAQYF.

This clonotype showed up just a few times. This sequence joins TRBV3-1 and TRBJ2-7; D is possibly TRBD1 (9 bases). Germline V lookup: CDR1 LGHDT, CDR2 YNNKEL (reference sequence). The CDR3 consists of 16 residues. The V gene lost 1 base and the J gene lost 7 bases, with 20 bases spanning the gap. The CDR3 sequence is CASSQVAGQGPPEQYF. CDR3 bases: TGTGCCAGCAGCCAAGTAGCGGGACAGGGCCCACCAGAGCAGTACTTC.

This clonotype was seen a handful of times. A read error may explain this, as a much larger clone is one base away. This chain uses TRBV12-5 with TRBJ2-4; D might be TRBD1 or TRBD2, each matching 5 bases. TRBJ2-7 explains the end of the DNA better; the J call may be wrong. Germline values: CDR1 LGHNT, CDR2 FRNRAP. This CDR3 is built from 12 residues. Here the CDR3 reads CTSGLRGYEQYF. CDR3 nucleotides: TGTACTAGTGGTTTGAGGGGATACGAGCAGTACTTC.